This passage covers 10 T cell receptor beta chains from one sample sequenced in a study of human T cells and chemical hapten exposure. Stated time point: pre-sensitization, week 0. The treatment: therapeutic diphenylcyclopropenone sensitization with weekly scalp DPC. Each CDR3 protein gets one entry after TCRdb re-called the RACE reads with MiXCR. The table includes more than 100,000 distinct CDR3 sequences, approximately 12% detected once. Here the sequenced sample was whole blood, taken in connection with sensitization to the hapten diphenylcyclopropenone (DPC). The receptors shown here come from a woman under 30 with alopecia areata. Some clones in this sample may be carry-over from other donors' samples.

The gene calls are TRBV7-3 and TRBJ2-2; D remains unclear. This CDR3 has 12 residues. Trimming cost V 1 base and J 6 bases, with 3 bases left between them. Germline CDR1 SGHTA, CDR2 FQGTGA. The CDR3 DNA follows: TGTGCCAGCAGCTTAAACCCCGGGGAGCTGTTTTTT. This sequence encodes CASSLNPGELFF.

This clonotype was detected ten times or more. The V call is TRBV28, the J call TRBJ1-1; TRBD1 might be the D (6 bases). The CDR3 is 14 residues long. With 2 bases removed from V and 4 bases from J, the gap between germline ends came to 11 bases. Germline V gene data show CDR1 as MDHEN and CDR2 as SYDVKM. The CDR3 here is CASSLAGAGTEAFF. CDR3 bases: TGTGCCAGCAGTTTAGCGGGGGCAGGCACTGAAGCTTTCTTT.

This clonotype occurred a few times. The chain combines TRBV5-6 with TRBJ2-2; D uncertain. CDR3 size: 15 residues. Trimming removed 4 bases from V and 0 bases from J, with 10 bases in between. Germline CDR1 SGHDT, CDR2 YYEEEE. Written as DNA, the CDR3 is TGTGCCAGCAGCCGTTGGACCTCGAACACCGGGGAGCTGTTTTTT. Its translation: CASSRWTSNTGELFF.

The rearrangement uses TRBV28 and TRBJ2-5; D possibly uses TRBD1 or TRBD2 (5 bases each). With 3 bases removed from V and 14 bases from J, the gap between germline ends came to 16 bases. Germline CDR1 reads MDHEN; CDR2 reads SYDVKM. The CDR3 sequence is 12 residues long. The CDR3 bases are TGTGCCAGCAGTTTGACATCGGGACCGCGATACTTC. Its protein product is CASSLTSGPRYF.

In its sample, this clonotype was seen many times. V gene TRBV29-1 combines with J gene TRBJ1-5; D is unresolved. The CDR3 runs 14 residues. Germline V gene data show CDR1 as SQVTM and CDR2 as ANQGSEA. The V end lost 1 base, the J end lost 7 bases, and 14 bases lay between the germline ends. CDR3 amino acids: CSVEGQNRGQPQHF. CDR3 in DNA: TGCAGCGTTGAAGGGCAGAATCGAGGACAGCCCCAGCATTTT.

The rearrangement links TRBV5-5 to TRBJ1-6, with 8 positions matching TRBD1. Germline CDR1 SGHKS, CDR2 YYEKEE (reference sequence). V gave up 4 bases and J gave up 13 bases; unmatched junction bases: 16. The CDR3 is 16 amino acids. The chain's CDR3 is CASSRIGGTGIPPLHF. As DNA, the CDR3 is TGTGCCAGCAGCCGGATTGGCGGGACAGGCATACCGCCCCTCCACTTT.

This chain joins TRBV10-1 and TRBJ1-1; D ambiguous. Germline V lookup: CDR1 WNHNN, CDR2 SYGVQD (reference sequence). The CDR3 covers 14 residues. The V end lost 6 bases, the J end lost 1 base, and 12 bases lay between the germline ends. As DNA, the CDR3 is TGCGCCAGCAGCCTCAGGATTCCGAACACTGAAGCTTTCTTT. This encodes CASSLRIPNTEAFF.

V is TRBV12-3 or TRBV12-4 and J is TRBJ1-1; D uncertain. V lost 6 bases and J 7 bases, leaving 12 bases between the germline ends. The CDR3 consists of 12 residues. The chain's CDR3 is CASSVEDYEAFF. The CDR3 coding sequence is TGTGCCAGCAGCGTTGAGGATTATGAAGCTTTCTTT.

The J gene is TRBJ2-2, the V gene TRBV14, with D unresolved. Germline V gene sequence: CDR1 SGHDN, CDR2 FVKESK. With 1 base removed from V and 3 bases from J, the gap between germline ends came to 6 bases. This CDR3 contains 14 residues. CDR3 DNA sequence: TGTGCCAGCAGCCAAGCACTCCACACCGGGGAGCTGTTTTTT. Amino acids: CASSQALHTGELFF.

V usage is TRBV28 and J usage is TRBJ2-3; D may be TRBD1 or TRBD2 (5 bases each). Germline V gives CDR1 MDHEN, CDR2 SYDVKM. The V and J ends lost 5 bases and 2 bases respectively, with 17 bases between them. There are 16 residues in the CDR3. The CDR3 loop is CASSPNVGGTTDTQYF. CDR3 in DNA: TGTGCCAGCAGTCCAAACGTGGGTGGGACCACAGATACGCAGTATTTT.